This TCR beta chain was sequenced during a study of blood T cell repertoires in COVID-19. Study in general: Collection of acute and convalescent COVID-19 samples took place in the United States, Italy and Spain. T cells, B-cell-depleted T cells, or PBMCs supplied cDNA or gDNA.

Produced via immunoSEQ multiplex PCR; TCRdb's table is partial and in-frame only. This sample has under 150,000 clones, with more than 75% found just once. The sequence was obtained from a woman aged 45-65 years with acute or convalescent COVID-19. Sequences were obtained from peripheral blood.

In DNA form, the CDR3 reads TGTGCCAGCAGCTTAGTGTCGGGAAAGGGCTACGAGCAGTACTTC. Its translation: CASSLVSGKGYEQYF. J is TRBJ2-7 and V is TRBV7-8; D is possibly TRBD2 (5 bases). V was cut by 1 base and J by 3 bases, with 13 bases left in between. Germline CDR1 and CDR2: SGHVS and FQNEAQ. The CDR3 extends over 15 amino acids. Filled out from reference TRBV7-8 and TRBJ2-7, the complete variable domain reads GAGVSQSPRYKVAKRGQDVALRCDPISGHVSLFWYQQALGQGPEFLTYFQNEAQLDKSGLPSDRFFAERPEGSVSTLKIQRTQQEDSAVYLCASSLVSGKGYEQYFGPGTRLTVT.